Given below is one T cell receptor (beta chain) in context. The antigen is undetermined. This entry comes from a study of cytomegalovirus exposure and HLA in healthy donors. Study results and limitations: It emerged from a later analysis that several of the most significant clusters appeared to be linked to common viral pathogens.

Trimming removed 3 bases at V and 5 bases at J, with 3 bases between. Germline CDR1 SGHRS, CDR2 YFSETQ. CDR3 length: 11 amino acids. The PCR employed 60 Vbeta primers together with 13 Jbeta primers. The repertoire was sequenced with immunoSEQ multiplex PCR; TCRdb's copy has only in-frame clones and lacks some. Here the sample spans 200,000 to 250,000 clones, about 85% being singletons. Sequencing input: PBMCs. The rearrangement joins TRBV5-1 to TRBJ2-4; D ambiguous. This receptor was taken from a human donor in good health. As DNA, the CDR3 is TGCGCCAGCAGCTCGGAAAACATTCAGTACTTC. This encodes CASSSENIQYF.